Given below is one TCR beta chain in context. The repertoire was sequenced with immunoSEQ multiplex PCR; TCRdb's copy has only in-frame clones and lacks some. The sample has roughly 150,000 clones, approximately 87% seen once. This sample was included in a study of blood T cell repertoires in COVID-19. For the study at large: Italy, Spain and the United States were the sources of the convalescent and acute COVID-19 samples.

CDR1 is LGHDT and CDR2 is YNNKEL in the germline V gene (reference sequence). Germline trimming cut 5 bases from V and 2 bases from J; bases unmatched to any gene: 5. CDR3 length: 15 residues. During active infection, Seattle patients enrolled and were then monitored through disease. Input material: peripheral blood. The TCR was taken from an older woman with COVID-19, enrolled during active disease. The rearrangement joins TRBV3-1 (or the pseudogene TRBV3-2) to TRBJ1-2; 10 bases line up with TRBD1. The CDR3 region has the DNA TGTGCCAGCAGCACTCGACAGGGGGCGAACTATGGCTACACCTTC. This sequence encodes CASSTRQGANYGYTF.